A single sample gave rise to the 15 T cell receptor beta chains below, sequenced in a study of blood T cell repertoires in COVID-19. The table came from immunoSEQ multiplex PCR; TCRdb's copy has only in-frame clones and leaves some out. The sample yields some 240,000 clones, 81% seen once. Sequencing was done on a sample of peripheral blood. All receptors come from a woman of 80 years or more with COVID-19, enrolled during active disease.

The V and J genes are TRBV5-1 and TRBJ2-7, with TRBD2 identical over 7 bases. The germline gives CDR1 SGHRS, CDR2 YFSETQ. CDR3 size: 14 residues. The V gene end was trimmed by 0 bases and the J gene end by 4 bases; junction bases not matched to a gene: 4. CDR3 region: CASSLGAGRYEQYF. The CDR3 DNA reads as TGCGCCAGCAGCTTGGGAGCGGGGCGGTACGAGCAGTACTTC. The whole variable domain, remainder taken from reference TRBV5-1 and TRBJ2-7, is KAGVTQTPRYLIKTRGQQVTLSCSPISGHRSVSWYQQTPGQGLQFLFEYFSETQRNKGNFPGRFSGRQFSNSRSEMNVSTLELGDSALYLCASSLGAGRYEQYFGPGTRLTVT.

The rearrangement uses TRBV15 and TRBJ2-6; weak D call: TRBD2 (7 bases). This CDR3 spans 18 amino acids. V was trimmed by 8 bases and J by 0 bases, leaving 20 bases between them. Germline CDR1 and CDR2: LNHNV and YYDKDF (reference sequence). CDR3 bases: TGTGCCACCGCAATGGGGGGGGCGCCCAGCTCTGGGGCCAACGTCCTGACTTTC. It encodes CATAMGGAPSSGANVLTF.

The genes are TRBV4-1 and TRBJ2-5, with a tentative D call TRBD2 (6 bases). From germline, CDR1 is MGHRA and CDR2 YSYEKL. CDR3 size: 15 residues. Trimming took 4 bases from V and 3 from J, leaving 15 bases between them. This chain's CDR3 is CASSPRGFSEETQYF. The CDR3 DNA is TGCGCCAGCAGCCCTCGGGGGTTTTCTGAAGAGACCCAGTACTTC.

The V gene is TRBV28, the J gene TRBJ1-2; 10 bases are a match to TRBD1. Germline V gives CDR1 MDHEN, CDR2 SYDVKM. V shed 8 bases, J shed 6 bases, and the junction held 3 bases outside the gene matches. CDR3 length equals 12 residues. The CDR3, as DNA: TGTGCCAGCGTGACAGGGGGCAATGGCTACACCTTC. This gives the protein CASVTGGNGYTF.

The genes are TRBV24-1 and TRBJ2-1; 10 bases match TRBD2. V shed 3 bases, J shed 5 bases, and the junction held 6 bases outside the gene matches. Germline V gene sequence: CDR1 KGHDR, CDR2 SFDVKD. The CDR3 runs 16 residues. Here the CDR3 DNA reads TGTGCCACCAGTGATCTGACTAGCGGGCCCGACAATGAGCAGTTCTTC. Translating gives CATSDLTSGPDNEQFF.

This clone has just a few counts. This chain joins TRBV6-1 and TRBJ1-2, with unresolved D. The CDR3 is 14 amino acids. With 3 bases removed from V and 2 bases from J, the gap between germline ends came to 10 bases. CDR1 and CDR2 from the germline V gene are MNHNS and SASEGT. CDR3 coding DNA: TGTGCCAGCAGTGAGAGTAACAGAAACTATGGCTACACCTTC. Amino acid sequence: CASSESNRNYGYTF.

The chain carries TRBV6-5 and TRBJ1-5, with 9 bases fitting TRBD1. The germline gives CDR1 MNHEY, CDR2 SVGAGI. The CDR3 length is 14 residues. After removal of 6 bases from V and 4 bases from J, the junction contained 4 bases not matched to a gene. The CDR3 is CASRGTGRNQPQHF. The CDR3 DNA reads TGTGCCAGCAGGGGGACAGGGAGAAATCAGCCCCAGCATTTT.

The chain joins TRBV5-1 to TRBJ2-5; 8 nucleotides agree with TRBD2. The CDR3 sequence is 15 residues long. Germline CDR1 is SGHRS and CDR2 is YFSETQ. J was trimmed by 6 bases and V by 0 bases; bases with no gene match: 7. The CDR3 nucleotides read TGCGCCAGCAGCTTGGAAGCGGGGGCTCTGAAGACCCAGTACTTC. Protein sequence: CASSLEAGALKTQYF. Full variable domain (rest looked up from reference TRBV5-1 and TRBJ2-5): KAGVTQTPRYLIKTRGQQVTLSCSPISGHRSVSWYQQTPGQGLQFLFEYFSETQRNKGNFPGRFSGRQFSNSRSEMNVSTLELGDSALYLCASSLEAGALKTQYFGPGTRLLVL.

This clone was seen only a few times. Here the CDR3 DNA reads TGTGCCAGCAGCTTAGAGAACGAGCAGTACTTC. Translating gives CASSLENEQYF. V usage is TRBV5-5 and J usage is TRBJ2-7; D call uncertain. This CDR3 comprises 11 residues. The V end was cut by 2 bases, the J end by 5 bases, with 5 bases between. Per germline, CDR1 SGHKS and CDR2 YYEKEE (reference sequence).

This chain uses TRBV30 with TRBJ1-4; D not certain. The CDR3 sequence is 15 residues long. Germline lookup yields CDR1 GTSNPN and CDR2 SVGIG (reference sequence). V lost 1 base, J lost 0 bases, and 9 bases lay in between. For the CDR3, the DNA is TGTGCCTGGAGTGGAAGGAGGGCAACTAATGAAAAACTGTTTTTT. This encodes CAWSGRRATNEKLFF.

This chain connects TRBV7-2 to TRBJ1-5; 7 bases match TRBD1. This CDR3 has 14 residues. The junction had 10 bases not matched to a gene; V was cut back by 5 bases and J by 9 bases. Germline assignment: CDR1 SGHTA and CDR2 FQGNSA. The chain's CDR3 is CASSLNRGARPQHF. The DNA of the CDR3 is TGTGCCAGCAGCCTAAACAGGGGCGCTCGGCCCCAGCATTTT.

The chain combines TRBV9 with TRBJ1-2; no clear D gene. Trimming removed 0 bases at V and 7 bases at J, with 16 bases between. The CDR3 contains 15 residues. The germline CDR1 and CDR2 sequences are SGDLS and YYNGEE. The CDR3 protein is CASSVEVLGSFGYTF. The CDR3 DNA follows: TGTGCCAGCAGCGTAGAGGTCTTAGGGAGCTTTGGCTACACCTTC.

CDR3 region: CASSEARLGEQYF. DNA of the CDR3: TGTGCCAGCAGTGAAGCGCGGTTGGGCGAGCAGTACTTC. The chain couples TRBV2 to TRBJ2-7; D gene unclear. Trimming left V 0 bases short and J 6 bases short, with 9 bases between. CDR3 length equals 13 residues. Germline lookup yields CDR1 SNHLY and CDR2 FYNNEI.

The chain joins TRBV7-2 to TRBJ2-3; tentative D call: TRBD2 (6 bases). The CDR3 contains 16 residues. The V gene's germline CDR1 is SGHTA and CDR2 FQGNSA. Deletions cut 0 bases from V and 1 base from J, with 11 bases between. In DNA form, the CDR3 reads TGTGCCAGCAGCTTAGCGCGGGGCGGGGGCACAGATACGCAGTATTTT. This gives the protein CASSLARGGGTDTQYF.

The rearrangement joins TRBV7-3 to TRBJ2-1, with TRBD2 as a possible D gene (6 bases). CDR1 and CDR2 from the germline V gene are SGHTA and FQGTGA. The CDR3 length is 16 residues. Deletions cut 5 bases from V and 3 bases from J, with 17 bases between. As DNA, the CDR3 is TGTGCCAGCAGCCCGCGGAGGGAGCTGGGCTACAATGAGCAGTTCTTC. Amino acids: CASSPRRELGYNEQFF. Full variable domain (missing parts from reference TRBV7-3 and TRBJ2-1): GAGVSQTPSNKVTEKGKYVELRCDPISGHTALYWYRQSLGQGPEFLIYFQGTGAADDSGLPNDRFFAVRPEGSVSTLKIQRTERGDSAVYLCASSPRRELGYNEQFFGPGTRLTVL.